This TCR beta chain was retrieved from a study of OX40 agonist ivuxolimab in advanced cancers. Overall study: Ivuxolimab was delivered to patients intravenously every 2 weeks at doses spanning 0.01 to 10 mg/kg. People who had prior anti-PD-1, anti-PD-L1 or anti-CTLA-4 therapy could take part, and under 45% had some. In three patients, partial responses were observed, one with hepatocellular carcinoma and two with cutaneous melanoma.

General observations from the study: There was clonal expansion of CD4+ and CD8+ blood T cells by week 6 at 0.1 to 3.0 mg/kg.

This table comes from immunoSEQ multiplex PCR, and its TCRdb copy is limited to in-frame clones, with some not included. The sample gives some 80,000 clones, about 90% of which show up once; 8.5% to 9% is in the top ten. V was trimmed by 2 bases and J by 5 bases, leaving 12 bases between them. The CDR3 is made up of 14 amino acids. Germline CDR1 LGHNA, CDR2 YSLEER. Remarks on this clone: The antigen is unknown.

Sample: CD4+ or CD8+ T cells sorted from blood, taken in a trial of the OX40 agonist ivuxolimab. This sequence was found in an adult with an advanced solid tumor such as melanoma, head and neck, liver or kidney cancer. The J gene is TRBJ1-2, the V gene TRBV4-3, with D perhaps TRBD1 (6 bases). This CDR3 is CASSQYGGGYGYTF. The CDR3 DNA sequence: TGCGCCAGCAGCCAATACGGAGGGGGGTATGGCTACACCTTC.